These T cell receptor beta chains were read from a single sample in a study of blood T cells in healthy people across ages. TCRdb reanalysed the 5' RACE reads using MiXCR and keeps one entry per CDR3 protein. This sample has roughly 1,700,000 distinct CDR3 sequences, with 28% found just once. Sequencing was done on a sample of blood. These receptors were obtained from a woman in her twenties or thirties in good health. Each CDR3 is given with its conserved first and last residue. Fields, in order: clone size, D gene, V gene, J gene, CDR3 DNA, CDR3 protein. A D gene is named only where the DNA matches it firmly. The size of a clone is reported for some rows only, either as once, few or many, or as a class for expanded clones.

clone_size: once
d_call: -
v_call: TRBV7-2
j_call: TRBJ1-5
cdr3_nt: TGTGCCAGCAGCTTAGGTTCTACGGGCCGCAATCAGCCCCAGCATTTT
cdr3_aa: CASSLGSTGRNQPQHF

clone_size: few
d_call: -
v_call: TRBV18
j_call: TRBJ2-5
cdr3_nt: TGTGCCAGCTCACCACCCGATAAGTCTGGAGAGACCCAGTACTTC
cdr3_aa: CASSPPDKSGETQYF

clone_size: -
d_call: -
v_call: TRBV20-1
j_call: TRBJ2-7
cdr3_nt: TGCAGTGTTTCGACTAGAGCTATGCCTTACGAGCAGTACTTC
cdr3_aa: CSVSTRAMPYEQYF

clone_size: many
d_call: -
v_call: TRBV5-1
j_call: TRBJ2-7
cdr3_nt: TGCGCCAGCAGGGCTGGGTACGAGCAGTACTTC
cdr3_aa: CASRAGYEQYF

clone_size: few
d_call: -
v_call: TRBV5-1
j_call: TRBJ2-6
cdr3_nt: TGCGCCAACAGCGCGGACTACCTCTCTGGGGCCAACGTCCTGACTTTC
cdr3_aa: CANSADYLSGANVLTF

clone_size: few
d_call: -
v_call: TRBV12-3/TRBV12-4
j_call: TRBJ2-1
cdr3_nt: TGTGCCAGCAGCAGACCAGGGAGCTCCTACAATGAGCAGTTCTTC
cdr3_aa: CASSRPGSSYNEQFF

clone_size: few
d_call: -
v_call: TRBV5-1
j_call: TRBJ2-1
cdr3_nt: TGCGCCAGCAGCTGGATGGGGATAGGCGATGAGCAGTTCTTC
cdr3_aa: CASSWMGIGDEQFF

clone_size: many
d_call: -
v_call: TRBV20-1
j_call: TRBJ2-5
cdr3_nt: TGCAGTGCTAGAAGACCCCAAGAAGAGACCCAGTACTTC
cdr3_aa: CSARRPQEETQYF

clone_size: many
d_call: -
v_call: TRBV20-1
j_call: TRBJ2-1
cdr3_nt: TGCAGTGCTAGAGGACGCAATGAGCAGTTCTTC
cdr3_aa: CSARGRNEQFF

clone_size: many
d_call: TRBD2
v_call: TRBV29-1
j_call: TRBJ2-1
cdr3_nt: TGCAGCGTTGCTTTGGGGGAGGGTGAGCAGTTCTTC
cdr3_aa: CSVALGEGEQFF

clone_size: -
d_call: -
v_call: TRBV24-1
j_call: TRBJ2-7
cdr3_nt: TGTGCCACCAGTGGGGCCGGCTCCTACGAGCAGTACTTC
cdr3_aa: CATSGAGSYEQYF

clone_size: -
d_call: -
v_call: TRBV16
j_call: TRBJ1-6
cdr3_nt: TGTGTCAGCAGCGGTACACTACCAAGCTCCTATAATTCACCCCTCCACTTT
cdr3_aa: CVSSGTLPSSYNSPLHF

clone_size: many
d_call: -
v_call: TRBV20-1
j_call: TRBJ1-1
cdr3_nt: TGCAGTGCTAGAGGGGCAAGGGACACTGAAGCTTTCTTT
cdr3_aa: CSARGARDTEAFF

clone_size: -
d_call: -
v_call: TRBV18
j_call: TRBJ2-1
cdr3_nt: TGTGCCAGCTCACCACCAGGTATGCGTGGGGTGCCCCACAATGAGCAGTTCTTC
cdr3_aa: CASSPPGMRGVPHNEQFF

clone_size: few
d_call: -
v_call: TRBV7-2
j_call: TRBJ1-4
cdr3_nt: TGTGCCAGCAGCTTAGATGGGACGTTTAATGAAAAACTGTTTTTT
cdr3_aa: CASSLDGTFNEKLFF

clone_size: -
d_call: -
v_call: TRBV12-3/TRBV12-4
j_call: TRBJ2-1
cdr3_nt: TGTGCCAGCAGTTTAACGGCTAGTGGCGAGCAGTTCTTC
cdr3_aa: CASSLTASGEQFF

clone_size: -
d_call: TRBD1
v_call: TRBV18
j_call: TRBJ1-1
cdr3_nt: TGTGCCACCTTACAGGGGGCTGAAGCTTTCTTT
cdr3_aa: CATLQGAEAFF

clone_size: few
d_call: -
v_call: TRBV5-1
j_call: TRBJ1-1
cdr3_nt: TGCGCCAGCAGCTTGGAGGGCTTCCAAGAAGCTTTCTTT
cdr3_aa: CASSLEGFQEAFF

clone_size: -
d_call: TRBD1
v_call: TRBV7-8
j_call: TRBJ2-5
cdr3_nt: TGTGCCAGCACCAAACAGCGGACAGGGGCCCCTGGGGCCCAGTACTTC
cdr3_aa: CASTKQRTGAPGAQYF

clone_size: -
d_call: -
v_call: TRBV5-1
j_call: TRBJ2-1
cdr3_nt: TGCGCCAGCAGCTTGGTGGGTGGGCAGAAGAACAATGAGCAGTTCTTC
cdr3_aa: CASSLVGGQKNNEQFF

clone_size: -
d_call: -
v_call: TRBV5-1
j_call: TRBJ1-1
cdr3_nt: TGCGCCAGCAGCTTGTCGGGAGGTGGGGGAGGGTTCACTGAAGCTTTCTTT
cdr3_aa: CASSLSGGGGGFTEAFF

clone_size: -
d_call: -
v_call: TRBV5-1
j_call: TRBJ1-4
cdr3_nt: TGCGCCAGCACGGACTCCCATAATGAAAAACTGTTTTTT
cdr3_aa: CASTDSHNEKLFF

clone_size: -
d_call: -
v_call: TRBV12-5
j_call: TRBJ2-1
cdr3_nt: TGTGCTCTCGGGAGTTACAATGAGCAGTTCTTC
cdr3_aa: CALGSYNEQFF

clone_size: -
d_call: TRBD2
v_call: TRBV20-1
j_call: TRBJ2-1
cdr3_nt: TGCAGTACTCTGGCCACAGCGGGGGCTTCCTACAATGAGCAGTTCTTC
cdr3_aa: CSTLATAGASYNEQFF

clone_size: -
d_call: -
v_call: TRBV20-1
j_call: TRBJ2-4
cdr3_nt: TGCAGTGCTGGAGATAATGCCAAAAACATTCAGTACTTC
cdr3_aa: CSAGDNAKNIQYF

clone_size: -
d_call: -
v_call: TRBV20-1
j_call: TRBJ1-2
cdr3_nt: TGCAGTGCTCCGGACGAGATGAACTATGGCTACACCTTC
cdr3_aa: CSAPDEMNYGYTF

clone_size: many
d_call: -
v_call: TRBV6-5
j_call: TRBJ1-5
cdr3_nt: TGTGCCAGCAGTTACGGTCAATCTCAGCCCCAGCATTTT
cdr3_aa: CASSYGQSQPQHF

clone_size: many
d_call: -
v_call: TRBV20-1
j_call: TRBJ2-7
cdr3_nt: TGCAGTGTTAGGGGACACCTCCCCTACGAGCAGTACTTC
cdr3_aa: CSVRGHLPYEQYF

clone_size: -
d_call: TRBD2
v_call: TRBV20-1
j_call: TRBJ2-2
cdr3_nt: TGTAGTGCTAGAGATGGCCTAGCGGGGACGAACACCGGGGAGCTGTTTTTT
cdr3_aa: CSARDGLAGTNTGELFF

clone_size: -
d_call: TRBD2
v_call: TRBV20-1
j_call: TRBJ2-1
cdr3_nt: TGCAGTTATTGGACTAGCGGGATTAGCTCCTACAATGAGCAGTTCTTC
cdr3_aa: CSYWTSGISSYNEQFF

clone_size: -
d_call: TRBD2
v_call: TRBV11-2
j_call: TRBJ2-3
cdr3_nt: TGTGCCAGCAGCTTTTCCGGGACTAGAACAGATACGCAGTATTTT
cdr3_aa: CASSFSGTRTDTQYF

clone_size: few
d_call: -
v_call: TRBV5-1
j_call: TRBJ1-4
cdr3_nt: TGCGCCAGCAGCCGGCGACAGGCTTCAACTAATGAAAAACTGTTTTTT
cdr3_aa: CASSRRQASTNEKLFF

clone_size: -
d_call: -
v_call: TRBV12-3/TRBV12-4
j_call: TRBJ1-4
cdr3_nt: TGTGCCAGCAGGCTGACAGTTTGGGAAAAACTGTTTTTT
cdr3_aa: CASRLTVWEKLFF

clone_size: many
d_call: TRBD1
v_call: TRBV7-9
j_call: TRBJ2-7
cdr3_nt: TGTGCCGTTCACAGGGGTTTCGATGTCGAGCAGTACTTC
cdr3_aa: CAVHRGFDVEQYF

clone_size: -
d_call: -
v_call: TRBV5-1
j_call: TRBJ1-5
cdr3_nt: TGCGCCAGCGGCTTAAGCCACCGTGGCAATCAGCCCCAGCATTTT
cdr3_aa: CASGLSHRGNQPQHF

clone_size: -
d_call: -
v_call: TRBV11-2
j_call: TRBJ2-5
cdr3_nt: TGTGCCAGCAGCGATAGACACATCCAAGAGACCCAGTACTTC
cdr3_aa: CASSDRHIQETQYF

clone_size: -
d_call: -
v_call: TRBV2
j_call: TRBJ2-1
cdr3_nt: TGTGCCAGCAAACGGTGGATAAGCTCCTACAATGAGCAGTTCTTC
cdr3_aa: CASKRWISSYNEQFF

clone_size: many
d_call: -
v_call: TRBV9
j_call: TRBJ1-2
cdr3_nt: TGTGCCAGCAGCCCTCCGGACATAAAGTGGAGCGGCTATGGCTACACCTTC
cdr3_aa: CASSPPDIKWSGYGYTF

clone_size: -
d_call: TRBD2
v_call: TRBV20-1
j_call: TRBJ2-1
cdr3_nt: TGCAGTGCTATACTTAGCGGGAGGGCCTTAGGGGAGCAGTTCTTC
cdr3_aa: CSAILSGRALGEQFF

clone_size: few
d_call: TRBD1
v_call: TRBV9
j_call: TRBJ2-4
cdr3_nt: TGTGCCAGCAGCCCCCCACCGGGACAGGGGGACGGCAAAAACATTCAGTACTTC
cdr3_aa: CASSPPPGQGDGKNIQYF

clone_size: few
d_call: -
v_call: TRBV6-1
j_call: TRBJ1-5
cdr3_nt: TGTGCCAGCAGTGTAGAACTCAATCAGCCCCAGCATTTT
cdr3_aa: CASSVELNQPQHF

clone_size: few
d_call: -
v_call: TRBV12-3/TRBV12-4
j_call: TRBJ1-2
cdr3_nt: TGTGCCAGCAGTTTATCCTCGGCAGGGAACTATGGCTACACCTTC
cdr3_aa: CASSLSSAGNYGYTF

clone_size: -
d_call: -
v_call: TRBV7-3
j_call: TRBJ1-2
cdr3_nt: TGTGCCAGCAGCCCAAATACAGGGTTCTATGACTACACCTTC
cdr3_aa: CASSPNTGFYDYTF

clone_size: few
d_call: TRBD1
v_call: TRBV7-9
j_call: TRBJ2-5
cdr3_nt: TGTGCCAGTAGCTCTGAACGCGTCCGGGACAGGCCACAGACCCAGTACTTC
cdr3_aa: CASSSERVRDRPQTQYF

clone_size: -
d_call: TRBD2
v_call: TRBV27
j_call: TRBJ2-3
cdr3_nt: TGTGCCAGCAGTTCCGGGACTAGCGGGAGGGTAGATACGCAGTATTTT
cdr3_aa: CASSSGTSGRVDTQYF

clone_size: once
d_call: TRBD2
v_call: TRBV30
j_call: TRBJ2-5
cdr3_nt: TGTGCCTGGGCTCGGACTAGCCTAGAGACCCAGTACTTC
cdr3_aa: CAWARTSLETQYF

clone_size: many
d_call: -
v_call: TRBV7-2
j_call: TRBJ1-5
cdr3_nt: TGTGCCAGCAGCCCCCAGGGAGGTCAGCCCCAGCATTTT
cdr3_aa: CASSPQGGQPQHF

clone_size: many
d_call: -
v_call: TRBV7-6
j_call: TRBJ2-7
cdr3_nt: TGTGCCAGCAGCTTAGCGGGGGGCAGGACCTACGAGCAGTACTTC
cdr3_aa: CASSLAGGRTYEQYF

clone_size: many
d_call: TRBD1
v_call: TRBV12-3/TRBV12-4
j_call: TRBJ2-7
cdr3_nt: TGTGCCAGCAGCCAAGGTCGCCGGACAGGGGTCTACGAGCAGTACTTC
cdr3_aa: CASSQGRRTGVYEQYF

clone_size: -
d_call: -
v_call: TRBV5-6
j_call: TRBJ1-1
cdr3_nt: TGTGCCAGCAGCTTCGACAGAGGAAGGGCTTTCTTT
cdr3_aa: CASSFDRGRAFF

clone_size: many
d_call: -
v_call: TRBV30
j_call: TRBJ2-7
cdr3_nt: TGTGCCCTCGACCGGGACACTGTCCACGAGCAGTACTTC
cdr3_aa: CALDRDTVHEQYF

clone_size: -
d_call: -
v_call: TRBV29-1
j_call: TRBJ2-5
cdr3_nt: TGCAGCGTTGTGGGCCCCCTATCGCGGGAGACCCAGTACTTC
cdr3_aa: CSVVGPLSRETQYF

clone_size: few
d_call: -
v_call: TRBV7-9
j_call: TRBJ2-5
cdr3_nt: TGTGCCAGCAGTAGTAGCGCTTCGTTGGCTGGGACCCAGTACTTC
cdr3_aa: CASSSSASLAGTQYF

clone_size: -
d_call: TRBD2
v_call: TRBV5-1
j_call: TRBJ2-7
cdr3_nt: TGCGCCCGCAGCAACGAGGGCCAGACTAGCGGGAGAGGCGAGCAGTACTTC
cdr3_aa: CARSNEGQTSGRGEQYF

clone_size: -
d_call: -
v_call: TRBV29-1
j_call: TRBJ2-3
cdr3_nt: TGCAGCGTTGTTGGGAGGTTAGCACCAGATACGCAGTATTTT
cdr3_aa: CSVVGRLAPDTQYF

clone_size: few
d_call: -
v_call: TRBV7-9
j_call: TRBJ2-5
cdr3_nt: TGTGCCAGCAGCGGGATGCCTTTAGAGACCCAGTACTTC
cdr3_aa: CASSGMPLETQYF

clone_size: many
d_call: -
v_call: TRBV4-2
j_call: TRBJ2-7
cdr3_nt: TGTGCCAGCAGCCGAGGGGGTCTCTACGAGCAGTACTTC
cdr3_aa: CASSRGGLYEQYF

clone_size: few
d_call: TRBD2
v_call: TRBV7-9
j_call: TRBJ2-3
cdr3_nt: TGTGCCAGCAGCCTCATCGGGGCGGGGGAGCAAGATACGCAGTATTTT
cdr3_aa: CASSLIGAGEQDTQYF

clone_size: -
d_call: TRBD1
v_call: TRBV6-2/TRBV6-3
j_call: TRBJ1-5
cdr3_nt: TGTGCCAGCAGTTATGTGACAGGGGGGAGTCAGCCCCAGCATTTT
cdr3_aa: CASSYVTGGSQPQHF

clone_size: -
d_call: -
v_call: TRBV6-4
j_call: TRBJ1-4
cdr3_nt: TGTGCCACCAAAAGCGGGGGCCGTAATGAAAAACTGTTTTTT
cdr3_aa: CATKSGGRNEKLFF